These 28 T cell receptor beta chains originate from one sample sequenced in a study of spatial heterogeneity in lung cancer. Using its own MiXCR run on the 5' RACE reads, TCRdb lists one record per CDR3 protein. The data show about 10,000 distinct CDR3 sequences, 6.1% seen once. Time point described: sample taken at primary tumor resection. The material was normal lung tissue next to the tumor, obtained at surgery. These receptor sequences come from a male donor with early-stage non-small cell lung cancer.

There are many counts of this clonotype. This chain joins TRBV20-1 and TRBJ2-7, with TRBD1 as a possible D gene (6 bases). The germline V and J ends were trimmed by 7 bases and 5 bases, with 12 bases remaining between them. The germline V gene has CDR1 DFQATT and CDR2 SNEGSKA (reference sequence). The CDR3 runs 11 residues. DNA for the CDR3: TGCAGTGTCCAGGGGATCGACGAGCAGTACTTC. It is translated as CSVQGIDEQYF.

CDR3 in amino acids: CASSLEEMNTEAFF. The DNA for the CDR3 is TGTGCCAGCAGTTTAGAGGAAATGAACACTGAAGCTTTCTTT. The V call is TRBV12-3 or TRBV12-4, the J call TRBJ1-1; D not certain. The CDR3 extends over 14 amino acids. The ends were cut back, 1 base at V and 0 bases at J, with 6 bases in the middle.

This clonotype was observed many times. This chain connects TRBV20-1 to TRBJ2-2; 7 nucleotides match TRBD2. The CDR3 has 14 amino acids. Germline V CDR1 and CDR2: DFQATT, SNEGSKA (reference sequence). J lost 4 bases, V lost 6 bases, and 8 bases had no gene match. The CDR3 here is CSAALASGTGELFF. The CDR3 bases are TGCAGTGCAGCTCTGGCTAGCGGCACCGGGGAGCTGTTTTTT.

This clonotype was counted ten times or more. Here the CDR3 DNA reads TGTGCCAGCACTAGGGCTACCACTACCGGGGAGCTGTTTTTT. Its protein is CASTRATTTGELFF. The genes are TRBV12-3 or TRBV12-4 and TRBJ2-2, with unresolved D. V dropped 7 bases and J dropped 5 bases, with 14 bases sitting between them. The CDR3 length is 14 residues.

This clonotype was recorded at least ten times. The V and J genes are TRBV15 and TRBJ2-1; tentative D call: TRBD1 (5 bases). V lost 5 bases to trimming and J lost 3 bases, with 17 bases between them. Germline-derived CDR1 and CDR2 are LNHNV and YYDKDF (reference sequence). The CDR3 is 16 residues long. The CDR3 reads CATSAQTAPSYNEQFF. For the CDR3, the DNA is TGTGCCACCAGCGCGCAGACAGCGCCTAGCTACAATGAGCAGTTCTTC.

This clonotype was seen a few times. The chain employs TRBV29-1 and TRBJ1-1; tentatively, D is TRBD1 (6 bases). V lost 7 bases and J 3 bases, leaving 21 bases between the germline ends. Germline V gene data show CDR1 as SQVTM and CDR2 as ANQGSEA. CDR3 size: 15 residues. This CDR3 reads CSAGRPGGADTEAFF. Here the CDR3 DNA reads TGCAGCGCCGGTAGGCCCGGGGGCGCGGACACTGAAGCTTTCTTT.

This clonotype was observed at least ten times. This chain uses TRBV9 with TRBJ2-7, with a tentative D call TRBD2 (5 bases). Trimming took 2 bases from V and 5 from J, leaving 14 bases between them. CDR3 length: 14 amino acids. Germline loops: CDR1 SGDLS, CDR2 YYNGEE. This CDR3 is CASSVGAGVNEQYF. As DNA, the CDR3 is TGTGCCAGCAGCGTGGGAGCAGGTGTTAACGAGCAGTACTTC.

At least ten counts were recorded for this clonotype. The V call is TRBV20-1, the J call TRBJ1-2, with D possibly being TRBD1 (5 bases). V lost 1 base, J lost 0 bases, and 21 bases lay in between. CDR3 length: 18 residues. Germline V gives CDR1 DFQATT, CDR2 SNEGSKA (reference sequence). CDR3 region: CSARAQRGHFASNYGYTF. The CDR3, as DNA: TGCAGTGCTAGAGCTCAAAGGGGTCATTTCGCTTCTAACTATGGCTACACCTTC.

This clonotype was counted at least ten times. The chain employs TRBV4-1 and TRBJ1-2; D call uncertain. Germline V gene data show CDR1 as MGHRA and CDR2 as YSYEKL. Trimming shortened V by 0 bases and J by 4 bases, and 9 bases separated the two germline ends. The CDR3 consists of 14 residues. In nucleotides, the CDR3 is TGCGCCAGCAGCCAAGAAAATAATGGCTATGGCTACACCTTC. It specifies CASSQENNGYGYTF.

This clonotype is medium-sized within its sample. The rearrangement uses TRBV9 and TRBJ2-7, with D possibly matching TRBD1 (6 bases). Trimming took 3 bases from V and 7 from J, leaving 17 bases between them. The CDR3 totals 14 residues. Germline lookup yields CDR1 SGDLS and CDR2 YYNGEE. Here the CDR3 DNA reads TGTGCCAGCAGCGCGGTACAGGGTTTTCGGGAGCAGTACTTC. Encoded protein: CASSAVQGFREQYF.

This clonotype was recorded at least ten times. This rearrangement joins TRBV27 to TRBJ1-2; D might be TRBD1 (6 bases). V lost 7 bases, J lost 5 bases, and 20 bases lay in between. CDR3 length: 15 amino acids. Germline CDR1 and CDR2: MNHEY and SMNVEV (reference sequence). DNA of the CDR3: TGTGCCAGCAAACTAACCCCAACAGGGCCATATGGCTACACCTTC. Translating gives CASKLTPTGPYGYTF.

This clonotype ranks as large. The CDR3 DNA reads TGTGCCAGCAGCTTGGAAGCGTTCTCCTACAATGAGCAGTTCTTC. It codes for CASSLEAFSYNEQFF. The gene calls are TRBV11-2 and TRBJ2-1; D call uncertain. Germline values: CDR1 SGHAT, CDR2 FQNNGV. V lost 3 bases and J lost 0, with 9 bases in between. The CDR3 length is 15 residues.

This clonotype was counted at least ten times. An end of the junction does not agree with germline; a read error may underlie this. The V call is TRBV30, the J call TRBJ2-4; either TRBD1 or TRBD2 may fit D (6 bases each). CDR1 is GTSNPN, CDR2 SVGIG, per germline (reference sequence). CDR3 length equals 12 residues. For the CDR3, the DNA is TGTGCCCGGAGGGGGGCTGAAGGCATTCAGTACTTC. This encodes CARRGAEGIQYF.

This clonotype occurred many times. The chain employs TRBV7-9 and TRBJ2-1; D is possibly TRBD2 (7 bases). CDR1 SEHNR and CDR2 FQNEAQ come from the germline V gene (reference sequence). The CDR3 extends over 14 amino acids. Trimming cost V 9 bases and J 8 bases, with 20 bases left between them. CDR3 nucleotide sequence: TGTGCCAGGTCTCAAGGGGGGGCCGACCATGAGCAGTTCTTC. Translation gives CARSQGGADHEQFF.

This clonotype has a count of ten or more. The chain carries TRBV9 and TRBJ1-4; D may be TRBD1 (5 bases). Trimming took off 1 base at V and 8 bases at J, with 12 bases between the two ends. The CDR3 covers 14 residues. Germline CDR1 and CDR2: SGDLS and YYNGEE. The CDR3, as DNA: TGTGCCAGCAGCGTAACGGGGCTAGAGGAAAAACTGTTTTTT. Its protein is CASSVTGLEEKLFF.

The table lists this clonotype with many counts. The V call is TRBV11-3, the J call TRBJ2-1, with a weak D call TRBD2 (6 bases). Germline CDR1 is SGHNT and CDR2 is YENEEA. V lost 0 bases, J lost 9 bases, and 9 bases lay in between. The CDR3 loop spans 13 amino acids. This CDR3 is CASSLDLGGEQFF. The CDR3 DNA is TGTGCCAGCAGCTTAGACCTGGGGGGTGAGCAGTTCTTC.

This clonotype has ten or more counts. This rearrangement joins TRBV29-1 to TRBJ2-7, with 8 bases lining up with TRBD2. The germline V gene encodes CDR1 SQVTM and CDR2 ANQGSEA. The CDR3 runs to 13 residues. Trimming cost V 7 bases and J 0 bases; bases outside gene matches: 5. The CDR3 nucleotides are TGCAGCGCTACTAGCGGCAGCTCCTACGAGCAGTACTTC. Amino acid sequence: CSATSGSSYEQYF.

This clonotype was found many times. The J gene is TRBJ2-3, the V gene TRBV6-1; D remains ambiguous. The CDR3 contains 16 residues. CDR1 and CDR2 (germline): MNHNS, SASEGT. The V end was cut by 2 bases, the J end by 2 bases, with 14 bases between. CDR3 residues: CASSELSGPYTDTQYF. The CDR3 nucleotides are TGTGCCAGCAGTGAACTGTCAGGCCCCTACACAGATACGCAGTATTTT.

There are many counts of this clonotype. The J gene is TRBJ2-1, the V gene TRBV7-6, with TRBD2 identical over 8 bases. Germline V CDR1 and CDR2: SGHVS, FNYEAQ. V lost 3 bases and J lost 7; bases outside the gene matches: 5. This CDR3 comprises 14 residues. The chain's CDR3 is CASSLVAGRNEQFF. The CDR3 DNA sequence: TGTGCCAGCAGCTTGGTAGCGGGGAGGAATGAGCAGTTCTTC.

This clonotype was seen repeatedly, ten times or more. The CDR3 region is CSASSGQETQYF. The CDR3 DNA follows: TGCAGTGCTAGCTCGGGGCAAGAGACCCAGTACTTC. The gene calls are TRBV20-1 and TRBJ2-5, with D perhaps TRBD2 (5 bases). This CDR3 is 12 amino acids long. Germline assignment: CDR1 DFQATT and CDR2 SNEGSKA (reference sequence). V was pared by 3 bases and J by 2 bases, with 7 bases between.

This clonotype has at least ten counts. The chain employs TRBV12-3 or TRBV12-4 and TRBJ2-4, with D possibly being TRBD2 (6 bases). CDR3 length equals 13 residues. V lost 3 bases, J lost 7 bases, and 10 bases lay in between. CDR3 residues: CASSFAGSNIQYF. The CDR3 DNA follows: TGTGCCAGCAGTTTTGCGGGGTCGAACATTCAGTACTTC.

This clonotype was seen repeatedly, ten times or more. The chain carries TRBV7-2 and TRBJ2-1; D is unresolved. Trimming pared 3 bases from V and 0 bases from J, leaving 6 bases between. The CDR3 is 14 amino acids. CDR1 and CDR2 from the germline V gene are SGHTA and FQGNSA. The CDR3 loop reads CASSFRSSYNEQFF. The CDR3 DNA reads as TGTGCCAGCAGCTTTCGAAGCTCCTACAATGAGCAGTTCTTC.

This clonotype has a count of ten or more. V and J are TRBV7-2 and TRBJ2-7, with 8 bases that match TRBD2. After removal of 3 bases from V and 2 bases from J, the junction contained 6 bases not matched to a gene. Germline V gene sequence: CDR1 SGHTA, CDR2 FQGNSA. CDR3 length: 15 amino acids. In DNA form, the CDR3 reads TGTGCCAGCAGCTTGCCGGGACTAGACCCCTACGAGCAGTACTTC. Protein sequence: CASSLPGLDPYEQYF.

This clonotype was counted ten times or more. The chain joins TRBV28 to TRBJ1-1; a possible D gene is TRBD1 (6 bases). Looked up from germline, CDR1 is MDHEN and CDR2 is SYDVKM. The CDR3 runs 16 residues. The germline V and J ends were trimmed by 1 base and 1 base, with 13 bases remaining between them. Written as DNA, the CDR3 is TGTGCCAGCAGTTTATCGGGGGGGCTTTGGAACACTGAAGCTTTCTTT. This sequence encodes CASSLSGGLWNTEAFF.

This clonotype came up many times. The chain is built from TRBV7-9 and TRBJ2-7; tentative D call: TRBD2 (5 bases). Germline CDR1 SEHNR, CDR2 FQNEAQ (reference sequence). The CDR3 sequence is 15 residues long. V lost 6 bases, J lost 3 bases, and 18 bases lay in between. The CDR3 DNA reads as TGTGCCAGCAGTGCGGGCGGCAGAGCAGGCTACGAGCAGTACTTC. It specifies CASSAGGRAGYEQYF. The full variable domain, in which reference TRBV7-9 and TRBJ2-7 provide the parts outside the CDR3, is DTGVSQNPRHKITKRGQNVTFRCDPISEHNRLYWYRQTLGQGPEFLTYFQNEAQLEKSRLLSDRFSAERPKGSFSTLEIQRTEQGDSAMYLCASSAGGRAGYEQYFGPGTRLTVT.

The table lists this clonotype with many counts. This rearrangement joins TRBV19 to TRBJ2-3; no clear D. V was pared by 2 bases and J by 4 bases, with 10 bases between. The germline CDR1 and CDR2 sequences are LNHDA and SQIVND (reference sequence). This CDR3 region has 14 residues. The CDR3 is CASSISVSADTQYF. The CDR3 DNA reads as TGTGCCAGTAGTATATCGGTCTCCGCAGATACGCAGTATTTT.

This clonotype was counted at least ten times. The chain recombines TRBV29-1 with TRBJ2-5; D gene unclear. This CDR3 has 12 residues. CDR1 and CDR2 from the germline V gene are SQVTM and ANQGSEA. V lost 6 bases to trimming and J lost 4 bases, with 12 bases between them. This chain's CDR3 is CSVDPWGETQYF. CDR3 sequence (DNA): TGCAGCGTGGACCCTTGGGGAGAGACCCAGTACTTC. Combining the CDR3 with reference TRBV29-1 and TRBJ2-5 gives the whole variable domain SAVISQKPSRDICQRGTSLTIQCQVDSQVTMMFWYRQQPGQSLTLIATANQGSEATYESGFVIDKFPISRPNLTFSTLTVSNMSPEDSSIYLCSVDPWGETQYFGPGTRLLVL.

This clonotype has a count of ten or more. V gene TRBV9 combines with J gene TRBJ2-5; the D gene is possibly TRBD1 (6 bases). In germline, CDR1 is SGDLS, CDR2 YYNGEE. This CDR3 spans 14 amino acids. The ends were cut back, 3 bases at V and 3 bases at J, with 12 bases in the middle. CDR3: CASSEGDRKETQYF. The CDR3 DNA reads TGTGCCAGCAGCGAGGGGGACCGCAAAGAGACCCAGTACTTC.